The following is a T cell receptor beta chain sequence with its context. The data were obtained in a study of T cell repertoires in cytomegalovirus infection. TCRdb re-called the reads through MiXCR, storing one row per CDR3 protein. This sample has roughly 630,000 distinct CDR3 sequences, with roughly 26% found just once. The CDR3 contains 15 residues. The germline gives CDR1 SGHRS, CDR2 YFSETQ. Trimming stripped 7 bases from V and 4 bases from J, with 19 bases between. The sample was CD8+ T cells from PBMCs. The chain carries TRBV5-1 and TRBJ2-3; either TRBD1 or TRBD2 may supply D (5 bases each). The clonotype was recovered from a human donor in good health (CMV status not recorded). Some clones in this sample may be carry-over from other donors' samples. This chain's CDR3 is CASRVGTPLADTQYF. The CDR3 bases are TGCGCCAGCCGAGTCGGGACCCCTTTGGCAGATACGCAGTATTTT.